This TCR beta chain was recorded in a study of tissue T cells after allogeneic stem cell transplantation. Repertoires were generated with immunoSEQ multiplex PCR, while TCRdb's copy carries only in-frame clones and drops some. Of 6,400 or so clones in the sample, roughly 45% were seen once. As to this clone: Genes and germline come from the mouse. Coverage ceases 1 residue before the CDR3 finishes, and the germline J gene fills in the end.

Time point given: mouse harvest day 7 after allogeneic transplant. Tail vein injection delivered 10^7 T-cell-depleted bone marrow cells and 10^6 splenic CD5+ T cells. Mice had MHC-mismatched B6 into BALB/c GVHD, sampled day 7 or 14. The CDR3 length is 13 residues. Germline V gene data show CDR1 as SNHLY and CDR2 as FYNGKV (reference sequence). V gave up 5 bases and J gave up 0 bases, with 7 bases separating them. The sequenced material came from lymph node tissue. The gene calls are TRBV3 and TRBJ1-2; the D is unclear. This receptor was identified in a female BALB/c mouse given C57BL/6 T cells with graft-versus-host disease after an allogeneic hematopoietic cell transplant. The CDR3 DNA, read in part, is TGTGCCAGCAGCCTAAATGCAAACTCCGACTACACC. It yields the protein CASSLNANSDYT. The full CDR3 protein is CASSLNANSDYTF.